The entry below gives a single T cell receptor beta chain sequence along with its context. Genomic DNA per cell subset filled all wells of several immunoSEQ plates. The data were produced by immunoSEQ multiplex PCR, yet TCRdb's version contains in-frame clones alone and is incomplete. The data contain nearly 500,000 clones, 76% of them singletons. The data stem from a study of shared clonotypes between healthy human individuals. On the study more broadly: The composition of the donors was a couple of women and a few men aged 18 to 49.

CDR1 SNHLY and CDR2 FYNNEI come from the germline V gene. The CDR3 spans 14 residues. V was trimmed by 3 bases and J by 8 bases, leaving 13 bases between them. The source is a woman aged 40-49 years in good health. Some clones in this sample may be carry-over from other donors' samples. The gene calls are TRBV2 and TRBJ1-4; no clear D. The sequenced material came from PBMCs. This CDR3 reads CASSDNAPGEKLFF. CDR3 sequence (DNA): TGTGCCAGCAGTGATAACGCCCCGGGGGAAAAACTGTTTTTT.